The clone carrying this T cell receptor (beta chain) was seen ten or more times. The data originate from a study of blood T cells in healthy people across ages. With 5 bases clipped from V and 4 bases from J, the junction kept 8 bases outside the gene matches. CDR1 and CDR2 from the germline V gene are SQVTM and ANQGSEA. CDR3 length equals 14 residues. Sample-barcoded 5' priming and a J-beta primer mix drove a second PCR of 7 to 11 cycles. From each sample, at least 2.5 million paired-end reads containing CDR3 were obtained. TCRdb called the 5' RACE reads again in MiXCR, with one record for every CDR3 protein. The table shows approximately 1,000,000 distinct CDR3 sequences, with under 40% occurring only once.

The TCR sequence derives from a man aged 18 to 29 in good health. The rearrangement joins TRBV29-1 to TRBJ2-1; TRBD1 matches 7 bases. The sample taken for sequencing was blood. The CDR3 loop reads CSVLPRDSYNEQFF. The CDR3 bases are TGCAGCGTTTTACCCCGGGACAGTTACAATGAGCAGTTCTTC.